Below, 22 T cell receptor beta chains from the same sample are listed, as sequenced in a study of OX40 agonist ivuxolimab in advanced cancers. Clones were read by immunoSEQ multiplex PCR, and TCRdb kept only the in-frame ones, dropping some. The data hold some 83,000 clones, with 65% to 85% observed a single time. Sequences were derived from CD4+ or CD8+ T cells sorted from blood, sampled in a trial of the OX40 agonist ivuxolimab. The receptors derive from an adult with an advanced solid tumor such as melanoma, head and neck, liver or kidney cancer.

The V call is TRBV27, the J call TRBJ1-2; the D gene is possibly TRBD1 (5 bases). This CDR3 spans 14 amino acids. The germline V gene encodes CDR1 MNHEY and CDR2 SMNVEV (reference sequence). V lost 0 bases to trimming and J lost 2 bases, with 7 bases between them. This chain's CDR3 is CASSLSRGNYGYTF. CDR3 sequence (DNA): TGTGCCAGCAGTTTATCGCGGGGGAACTATGGCTACACCTTC.

This chain joins TRBV11-2 and TRBJ2-5, with D maybe TRBD1 (6 bases). Germline loops: CDR1 SGHAT, CDR2 FQNNGV. The ends were cut back, 3 bases at V and 4 bases at J, with 12 bases in the middle. This CDR3 region has 14 residues. CDR3 sequence (DNA): TGTGCCAGCAGCTTTATACAGGGTCGAGAGACCCAGTACTTC. Amino acid sequence: CASSFIQGRETQYF.

This clone was seen a few times. The chain couples TRBV7-9 to TRBJ2-3; D not certain. Germline-derived CDR1 and CDR2 are SEHNR and FQNEAQ (reference sequence). The V and J ends lost 0 bases and 2 bases respectively, with 0 bases between them. CDR3 size: 12 residues. CDR3 nucleotide sequence: TGTGCCAGCAGCTTAGCCACAGATACGCAGTATTTT. Its translation is CASSLATDTQYF.

This clone has more than one count but fewer than ten. The chain recombines TRBV7-9 with TRBJ2-3; 14 bases fit TRBD2. The V and J ends lost 5 bases and 2 bases, in that order; junction bases with no gene match: 6. The CDR3 is made up of 17 amino acids. The germline gives CDR1 SEHNR, CDR2 FQNEAQ (reference sequence). The CDR3 sequence is CASSAGTSGSNTDTQYF. The CDR3 coding sequence is TGTGCCAGCAGCGCCGGGACTAGCGGGAGTAACACAGATACGCAGTATTTT.

The rearrangement uses TRBV19 and TRBJ1-5, with D uncertain. Germline-derived CDR1 and CDR2 are LNHDA and SQIVND (reference sequence). The V gene lost 5 bases and the J gene lost 5 bases, with 7 bases spanning the gap. This CDR3 spans 12 amino acids. This CDR3 is CASSEQYQPQHF. The CDR3 DNA sequence: TGTGCCAGTAGTGAACAGTATCAGCCCCAGCATTTT.

The sample holds one count of this clone. The rearrangement uses TRBV7-2 and TRBJ1-4; tentatively, D is TRBD1 (5 bases). This CDR3 region has 16 residues. V gave up 1 base and J gave up 2 bases, with 11 bases separating them. From germline, CDR1 is SGHTA and CDR2 FQGNSA. The CDR3 spells CASSLVGGRTNEKLFF. The CDR3 DNA reads as TGTGCCAGCAGCTTAGTGGGGGGAAGGACTAATGAAAAACTGTTTTTT.

This clone counts as medium-sized. The chain carries TRBV21-1 and TRBJ2-2; the listed D gene, TRBD2, was not tested against the DNA. TRBV21-1 is noted as a pseudogene. CDR3 size: 16 residues. This chain's CDR3 is CASSPRKRENTGELFF. The CDR3 DNA is TGTGCCAGCAGCCCTAGGAAGCGGGAGAACACCGGGGAGCTGTTTTTT.

A single count supports this clone. The gene calls are TRBV5-1 and TRBJ1-2, with a weak D call TRBD1 (5 bases). The germline gives CDR1 SGHRS, CDR2 YFSETQ. This CDR3 is built from 13 residues. The V end lost 0 bases, the J end lost 3 bases, and 6 bases lay between the germline ends. CDR3 nucleotide sequence: TGCGCCAGCAGCTTGGTGGGGGACTATGGCTACACCTTC. Amino acids: CASSLVGDYGYTF. The full variable domain, its missing parts supplied by reference TRBV5-1 and TRBJ1-2, is KAGVTQTPRYLIKTRGQQVTLSCSPISGHRSVSWYQQTPGQGLQFLFEYFSETQRNKGNFPGRFSGRQFSNSRSEMNVSTLELGDSALYLCASSLVGDYGYTFGSGTRLTVV.

This clone was observed a single time. The same CDR3 is also encoded by other DNA sequences in this sample. The J gene is TRBJ2-7, the V gene TRBV7-8, with D perhaps TRBD1 (6 bases). CDR1 is SGHVS and CDR2 is FQNEAQ in the germline V gene. This CDR3 contains 14 residues. V dropped 4 bases and J dropped 0 bases, with 10 bases sitting between them. The CDR3 DNA reads TGTGCCAGCAGCTCGACAGGTAGCTCCTACGAGCAGTACTTC. Translated, it gives CASSSTGSSYEQYF. Full variable domain (rest looked up from reference TRBV7-8 and TRBJ2-7): GAGVSQSPRYKVAKRGQDVALRCDPISGHVSLFWYQQALGQGPEFLTYFQNEAQLDKSGLPSDRFFAERPEGSVSTLKIQRTQQEDSAVYLCASSSTGSSYEQYFGPGTRLTVT.

The V gene is TRBV5-1, the J gene TRBJ2-3, with D possibly TRBD1 on 5 matching bases. The germline V gene has CDR1 SGHRS and CDR2 YFSETQ. The CDR3 consists of 14 residues. Trimming took 4 bases from V and 2 from J, leaving 11 bases between them. CDR3 bases: TGCGCCAGCAGCCGAGGACAAGACACAGATACGCAGTATTTT. Its protein product is CASSRGQDTDTQYF.

In DNA, the CDR3 is TGTGCCAGCAGCTCCGGGACTAGCGGTCGAGGGTCCTACGAGCAGTACTTC. Translated: CASSSGTSGRGSYEQYF. This chain connects TRBV5-4 to TRBJ2-7, with 11 bases aligning to TRBD2. The germline CDR1 and CDR2 sequences are SGHNT and YYREEE (reference sequence). J was trimmed by 1 base and V by 3 bases; bases with no gene match: 9. This CDR3 spans 17 amino acids.

The chain combines TRBV6-6 with TRBJ1-2, with D maybe TRBD1 (5 bases). In germline, CDR1 is MNHNY, CDR2 SVGAGI (reference sequence). V dropped 8 bases and J dropped 12 bases, with 22 bases sitting between them. The CDR3 has 13 residues. CDR3 DNA: TGTGCCAGCGGACCCCGCGAAGGACGGGGGGACACCTTC. This codes for CASGPREGRGDTF.

The chain recombines TRBV7-2 with TRBJ1-2; 8 bases fit TRBD1. The germline gives CDR1 SGHTA, CDR2 FQGNSA. J was trimmed by 8 bases and V by 5 bases; bases with no gene match: 13. This CDR3 has 15 residues. CDR3: CASSDYLPGGEGYTF. In nucleotides, the CDR3 is TGTGCCAGCAGCGATTATTTACCAGGGGGCGAAGGCTACACCTTC.

The chain joins TRBV7-8 to TRBJ1-5; tentative D call: TRBD1 (5 bases). Germline assignment: CDR1 SGHVS and CDR2 FQNEAQ. There are 15 residues in the CDR3. Trimming shortened V by 2 bases and J by 3 bases, and 11 bases separated the two germline ends. The CDR3 sequence is CASSLLGTANQPQHF. DNA of the CDR3: TGTGCCAGCAGCTTATTGGGGACTGCCAATCAGCCCCAGCATTTT.

V gene TRBV4-3 combines with J gene TRBJ2-1; 8 bases agree with TRBD2. CDR1 LGHNA and CDR2 YSLEER come from the germline V gene. This CDR3 spans 19 amino acids. V lost 0 bases to trimming and J lost 9 bases; unmatched junction nucleotides: 19. The CDR3 nucleotides read TGCGCCAGCAGCCAAGAACTTAAAATTGGCGGGAGGTTAGGGAGTGAGCAGTTCTTC. It yields the protein CASSQELKIGGRLGSEQFF.

V is TRBV27 and J is TRBJ2-1, with 10 bases matching TRBD2. In germline, CDR1 is MNHEY, CDR2 SMNVEV (reference sequence). The CDR3 runs 15 residues. Trimming at V came to 3 bases and at J to 5 bases, leaving 4 bases not matched to a gene. CDR3 nucleotides: TGTGCCAGCAGTTTTAGCGGGGGGTCGAACAATGAGCAGTTCTTC. Translating gives CASSFSGGSNNEQFF.

In this sample, this clone turned up once. The genes are TRBV7-9 and TRBJ1-1; D is unresolved. The V end lost 1 base, the J end lost 4 bases, and 7 bases lay between the germline ends. CDR3 length: 13 residues. Looked up from germline, CDR1 is SEHNR and CDR2 is FQNEAQ (reference sequence). The CDR3 reads CASSLGMGTEAFF. For the CDR3, the DNA is TGTGCCAGCAGCTTAGGAATGGGCACTGAAGCTTTCTTT.

V gene TRBV5-4 combines with J gene TRBJ1-2; possible D gene TRBD1, 5 bases. The CDR3 length is 15 residues. V lost 2 bases, J lost 1 base, and 12 bases lay in between. Germline V gene data show CDR1 as SGHNT and CDR2 as YYREEE (reference sequence). CDR3 nucleotides: TGTGCCAGCAGCTTAATTGGGGACCTTAACTATGGCTACACCTTC. It specifies CASSLIGDLNYGYTF.

The chain is built from TRBV5-6 and TRBJ2-7, with D possibly TRBD1 on 5 matching bases. The CDR3 is 13 amino acids. The ends were cut back, 0 bases at V and 4 bases at J, with 8 bases in the middle. Germline CDR1 reads SGHDT; CDR2 reads YYEEEE. CDR3 residues: CASSLGQHYEQYF. The CDR3 DNA follows: TGTGCCAGCAGCTTGGGACAGCATTACGAGCAGTACTTC.

V is TRBV4-1 and J is TRBJ1-5; weak D call: TRBD1 (6 bases). Trimming stripped 4 bases from V and 3 bases from J, with 13 bases between. CDR1 is MGHRA, CDR2 YSYEKL, per germline. This CDR3 region has 15 residues. CDR3 in amino acids: CASSLSPGANQPQHF. The CDR3 DNA follows: TGCGCCAGCAGCCTCAGCCCAGGGGCCAATCAGCCCCAGCATTTT.

The chain combines TRBV12-5 with TRBJ2-3, with D tentatively TRBD2 (6 bases). V lost 5 bases, J lost 4 bases, and 10 bases lay in between. CDR1 LGHNT and CDR2 FRNRAP come from the germline V gene. The CDR3 is 13 amino acids. Here the CDR3 reads CASGTSGADTQYF. In DNA, the CDR3 is TGTGCTAGTGGTACCTCGGGGGCAGATACGCAGTATTTT.

The rearrangement uses TRBV5-8 and TRBJ2-4; 8 nucleotides agree with TRBD2. V was clipped by 4 bases and J by 3 bases; unmatched bases: 12. CDR1 SGHTS and CDR2 YDEGEE come from the germline V gene. The CDR3 loop spans 17 amino acids. As DNA, the CDR3 is TGTGCCAGCAGCCTTCAGTCGAGCGGGGGAAGCAAAAACATTCAGTACTTC. Its translation: CASSLQSSGGSKNIQYF.